This TCR beta chain was retrieved from a study of blood T cell repertoires in COVID-19. Across the whole study: Specimens from acute and convalescent COVID-19 originated in the United States, Italy and Spain. The analysed material was cDNA or gDNA that came from T cells, B-cell-depleted T cells, or PBMCs.

Per the study methods: Reference gene primers were amplified, and this amplification served to estimate nucleated cell counts. Using immunoSEQ multiplex PCR, the repertoire was profiled, and TCRdb retains in-frame clones only, with some absent. The D gene and trimming were derived from the DNA, and the V and J assignments and clone size from that table. Altogether about 100,000 clones are present, 70% to 80% being singletons, with the ten largest covering under 35%. The length of the CDR3 is 16 residues. Germline values: CDR1 LNHDA, CDR2 SQIVND (reference sequence). The ends were cut back, 4 bases at V and 0 bases at J, with 15 bases in the middle.

The receptor was derived from a man aged 65-85 years with active or convalescent COVID-19. The chain has TRBV19 and TRBJ1-1; D is undetermined. The sample taken for sequencing was peripheral blood. This CDR3 is CASSTVLQVMNTEAFF. CDR3 DNA sequence: TGTGCCAGTAGTACCGTCCTCCAGGTAATGAACACTGAAGCTTTCTTT.